This T cell receptor (beta chain) comes out of a study of T cell repertoires in cytomegalovirus infection. On the study more broadly: Newly reported HLA-C-restricted and thoroughly characterized HLA-B-restricted CMV epitopes were employed.

This clonotype came up once. Its antigen is undetermined. J was trimmed by 8 bases and V by 1 base; bases with no gene match: 6. The CDR3 is 14 residues long. Germline lookup yields CDR1 SGHRS and CDR2 YFSETQ. In TCRdb, the reads were re-called with MiXCR into one record per CDR3 protein. The table has around 430,000 distinct CDR3 sequences, about 39% seen once; the top ten hold about 45%. The chain employs TRBV5-1 and TRBJ2-1; 7 nucleotides align to TRBD2. The TCR sequence derives from a human donor in good health (CMV status not recorded). Some clones in this sample may be carry-over from other donors' samples. The specimen comprised cultured PBMCs, sampled from culture after CMV antigen stimulation. The CDR3 region is CASSLWVAGHEQFF. CDR3 in DNA: TGCGCCAGCAGCTTGTGGGTAGCGGGCCATGAGCAGTTCTTC.